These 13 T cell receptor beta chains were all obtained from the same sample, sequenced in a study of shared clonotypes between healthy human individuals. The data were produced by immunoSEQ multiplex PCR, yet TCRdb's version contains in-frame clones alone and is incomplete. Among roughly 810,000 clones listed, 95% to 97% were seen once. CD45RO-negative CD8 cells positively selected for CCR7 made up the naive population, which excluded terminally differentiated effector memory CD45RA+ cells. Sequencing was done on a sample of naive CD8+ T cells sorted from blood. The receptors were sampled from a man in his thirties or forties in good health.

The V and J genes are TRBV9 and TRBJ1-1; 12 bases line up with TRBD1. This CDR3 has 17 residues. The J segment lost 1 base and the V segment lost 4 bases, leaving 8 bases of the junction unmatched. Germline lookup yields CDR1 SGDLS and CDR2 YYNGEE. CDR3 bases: TGTGCCAGCAGCACCGGGACAGGGGGCGCGGCGAACACTGAAGCTTTCTTT. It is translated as CASSTGTGGAANTEAFF.

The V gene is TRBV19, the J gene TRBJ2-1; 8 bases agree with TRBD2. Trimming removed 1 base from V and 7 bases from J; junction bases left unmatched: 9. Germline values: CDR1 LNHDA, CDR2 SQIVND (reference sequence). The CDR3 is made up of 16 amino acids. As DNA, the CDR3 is TGTGCCAGTAGTATAGGAAGGGGACTAGTTAAGAATGAGCAGTTCTTC. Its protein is CASSIGRGLVKNEQFF.

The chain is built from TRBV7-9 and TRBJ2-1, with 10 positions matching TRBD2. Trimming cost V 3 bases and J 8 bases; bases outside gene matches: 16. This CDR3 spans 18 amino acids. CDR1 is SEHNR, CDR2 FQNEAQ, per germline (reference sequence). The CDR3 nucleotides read TGTGCCAGCAGCTTGTCGTCCGGGGCACTAGCGGGAATCGATGAGCAGTTCTTC. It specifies CASSLSSGALAGIDEQFF.

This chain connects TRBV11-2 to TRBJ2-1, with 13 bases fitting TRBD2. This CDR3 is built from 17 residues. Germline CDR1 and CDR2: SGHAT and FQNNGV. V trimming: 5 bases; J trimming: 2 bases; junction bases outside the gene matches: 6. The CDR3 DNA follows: TGTGCCAGCAGCCCACCGGGACTAGCGGGGCCCTACAATGAGCAGTTCTTC. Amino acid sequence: CASSPPGLAGPYNEQFF.

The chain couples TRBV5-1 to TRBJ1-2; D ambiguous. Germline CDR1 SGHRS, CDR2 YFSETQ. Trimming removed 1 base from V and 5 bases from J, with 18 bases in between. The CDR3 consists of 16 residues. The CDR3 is CASSLTAPGLAYGYTF. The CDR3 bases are TGCGCCAGCAGCTTGACCGCACCGGGCCTGGCTTATGGCTACACCTTC.

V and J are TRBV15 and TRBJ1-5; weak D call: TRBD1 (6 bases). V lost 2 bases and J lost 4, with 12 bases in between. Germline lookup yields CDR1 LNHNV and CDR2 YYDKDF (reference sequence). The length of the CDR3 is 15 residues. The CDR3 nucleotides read TGTGCCACCAGCAGACCAGACAGGATGAATCAGCCCCAGCATTTT. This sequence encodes CATSRPDRMNQPQHF.

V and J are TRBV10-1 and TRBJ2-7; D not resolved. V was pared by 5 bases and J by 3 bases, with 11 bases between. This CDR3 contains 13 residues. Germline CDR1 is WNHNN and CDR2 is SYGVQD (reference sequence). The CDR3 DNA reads TGCGCCAGCAGTCTTGGACCAGTCTACGAGCAGTACTTC. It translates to CASSLGPVYEQYF.

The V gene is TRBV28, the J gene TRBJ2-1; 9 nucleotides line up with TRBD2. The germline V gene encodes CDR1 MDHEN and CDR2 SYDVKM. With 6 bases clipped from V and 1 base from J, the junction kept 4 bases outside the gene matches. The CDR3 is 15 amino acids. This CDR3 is CASSRTSGSYNEQFF. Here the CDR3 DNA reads TGTGCCAGCAGCCGAACTAGCGGGTCCTACAATGAGCAGTTCTTC.

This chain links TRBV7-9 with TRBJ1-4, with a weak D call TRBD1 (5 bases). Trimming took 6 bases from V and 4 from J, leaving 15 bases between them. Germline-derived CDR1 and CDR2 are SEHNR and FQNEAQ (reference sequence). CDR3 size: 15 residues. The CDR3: CASSASGGLNEKLFF. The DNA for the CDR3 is TGTGCCAGCAGTGCCAGTGGGGGTCTTAATGAAAAACTGTTTTTT. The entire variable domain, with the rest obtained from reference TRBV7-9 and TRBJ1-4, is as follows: DTGVSQNPRHKITKRGQNVTFRCDPISEHNRLYWYRQTLGQGPEFLTYFQNEAQLEKSRLLSDRFSAERPKGSFSTLEIQRTEQGDSAMYLCASSASGGLNEKLFFGSGTQLSVL.

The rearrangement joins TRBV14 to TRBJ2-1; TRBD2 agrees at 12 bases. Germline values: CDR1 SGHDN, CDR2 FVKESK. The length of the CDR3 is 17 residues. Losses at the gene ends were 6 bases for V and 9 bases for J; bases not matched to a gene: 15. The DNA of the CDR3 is TGTGCCAGCAGTCTCCGAGCAGGGCTAGCGGGAGGGTTTGAGCAGTTCTTC. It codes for CASSLRAGLAGGFEQFF.

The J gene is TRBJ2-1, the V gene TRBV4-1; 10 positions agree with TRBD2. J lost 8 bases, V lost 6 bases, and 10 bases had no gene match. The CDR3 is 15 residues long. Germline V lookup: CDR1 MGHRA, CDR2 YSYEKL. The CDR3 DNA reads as TGCGCCAGCAGAGTCGCTAGCGGGAGCTGGTATGAGCAGTTCTTC. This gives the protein CASRVASGSWYEQFF.

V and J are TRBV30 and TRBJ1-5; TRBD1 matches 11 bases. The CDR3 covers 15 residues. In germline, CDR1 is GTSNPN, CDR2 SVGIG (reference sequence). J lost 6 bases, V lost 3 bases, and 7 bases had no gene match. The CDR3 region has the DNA TGTGCCTGGAGCGCGGGACAGGGGGTGGTTCAGCCCCAGCATTTT. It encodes CAWSAGQGVVQPQHF. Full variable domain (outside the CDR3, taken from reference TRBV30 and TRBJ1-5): SQTIHQWPATLVQPVGSPLSLECTVEGTSNPNLYWYRQAAGRGLQLLFYSVGIGQISSEVPQNLSASRPQDRQFILSSKKLLLSDSGFYLCAWSAGQGVVQPQHFGDGTRLSIL.

CDR3 loop: CASSEGLAGRSYNEQFF. The CDR3 bases are TGTGCCAGCAGTGAAGGACTAGCGGGACGATCCTACAATGAGCAGTTCTTC. This rearrangement joins TRBV6-1 to TRBJ2-1, with 11 bases fitting TRBD2. Germline V gives CDR1 MNHNS, CDR2 SASEGT. V lost 1 base to trimming and J lost 1 base; unmatched junction nucleotides: 3. This CDR3 has 17 residues.